Each of the 23 T cell receptor beta chains below was sequenced from the same sample in a study of pediatric ulcerative colitis. Some clones are missing from TCRdb's copy, which holds only in-frame ones; the method was immunoSEQ multiplex PCR. The sample lists around 64,000 clones; more than 60% were seen once. The sample taken for sequencing was blood. The receptors were sampled from a boy aged 5-17 years with moderate ulcerative colitis.

J is TRBJ1-5 and V is TRBV18; 10 bases are a match to TRBD1. The V gene's germline CDR1 is KGHSH and CDR2 LQKENI. The CDR3 contains 15 residues. V lost 3 bases and J lost 3; bases outside the gene matches: 2. CDR3 sequence (DNA): TGTGCCAGCTCACCGGGACAGGGGAACAATCAGCCCCAGCATTTT. This sequence encodes CASSPGQGNNQPQHF.

V gene TRBV27 combines with J gene TRBJ2-2; weak D call: TRBD1 (6 bases). Deletions cut 4 bases from V and 6 bases from J, with 9 bases between. The CDR3 loop spans 13 amino acids. The V gene's germline CDR1 is MNHEY and CDR2 SMNVEV (reference sequence). In nucleotides, the CDR3 is TGTGCCAGCAGTTCCCAGGGGCCCGGGGAGCTGTTTTTT. Translated, it gives CASSSQGPGELFF.

The chain links TRBV27 to TRBJ1-5; D gene uncertain. Per the germline V gene, CDR1 is MNHEY and CDR2 is SMNVEV (reference sequence). Trimming pared 2 bases from V and 6 bases from J, leaving 11 bases between. CDR3 size: 14 residues. CDR3 loop: CASSLRRGIQPQHF. The CDR3 DNA reads TGTGCCAGCAGTTTACGCCGGGGTATTCAGCCCCAGCATTTT.

The V and J genes are TRBV5-1 and TRBJ1-3; the D gene is possibly TRBD1 (6 bases). CDR3 length: 14 residues. The ends were cut back, 4 bases at V and 3 bases at J, with 11 bases in the middle. CDR1 SGHRS and CDR2 YFSETQ come from the germline V gene. CDR3 bases: TGCGCCAGCAGCGGTTTGACAGGTGGAAACACCATATATTTT. Amino acid sequence: CASSGLTGGNTIYF.

The V call is TRBV5-1, the J call TRBJ2-5, with 8 nucleotides matching TRBD1. Germline assignment: CDR1 SGHRS and CDR2 YFSETQ. This CDR3 has 16 amino acids. Unmatched junction bases numbered 9, after V lost 4 bases and J lost 1 base. CDR3 sequence (DNA): TGCGCCAGCAGCCCTATGACAGGGGAGGTCCAAGAGACCCAGTACTTC. Protein product: CASSPMTGEVQETQYF.

The chain employs TRBV4-2 and TRBJ1-3; no clear D. CDR3 length: 16 amino acids. Germline V gene lookup returns CDR1 LGHNA and CDR2 YNFKEQ. Trimming stripped 0 bases from V and 0 bases from J, with 9 bases between. The CDR3 region has the DNA TGTGCCAGCAGCCAAGATTTCGGCTACTCTGGAAACACCATATATTTT. It specifies CASSQDFGYSGNTIYF.

This chain links TRBV7-3 with TRBJ2-7, with D possibly being TRBD2 (5 bases). The CDR3 totals 14 residues. V was shortened by 4 bases and J by 2 bases, with 12 bases between the two germline ends. Germline V gene lookup returns CDR1 SGHTA and CDR2 FQGTGA. The CDR3: CASSSGGQPYEQYF. For the CDR3, the DNA is TGTGCCAGCAGCTCGGGCGGGCAACCCTACGAGCAGTACTTC.

The chain is built from TRBV9 and TRBJ1-2, with TRBD1 as a possible D gene (5 bases). CDR1 and CDR2 (germline): SGDLS, YYNGEE. The V and J ends lost 4 bases and 6 bases respectively, with 13 bases between them. This CDR3 has 13 residues. The CDR3 bases are TGTGCCAGCAGCACCTCCGCGGGGGATGGCTACACCTTC. Translated, it gives CASSTSAGDGYTF.

CDR3 loop: CASSPSGRSNIQYF. The CDR3 nucleotides are TGTGCCAGCAGTCCTAGCGGGAGGTCGAACATTCAGTACTTC. The genes are TRBV6-6 and TRBJ2-4; 11 nucleotides align to TRBD2. Looked up from germline, CDR1 is MNHNY and CDR2 is SVGAGI (reference sequence). Trimming cost V 5 bases and J 7 bases; bases outside gene matches: 4. The CDR3 sequence is 14 residues long.

The chain recombines TRBV5-1 with TRBJ2-7, with 10 bases lining up with TRBD2. Trimming took 4 bases from V and 1 from J; bases not matched to a gene: 8. The CDR3 covers 16 residues. The germline gives CDR1 SGHRS, CDR2 YFSETQ. The CDR3 nucleotides read TGCGCCAGCAGCCCTAAGACTAGCGGGCTTTCCTACGAGCAGTACTTC. Its protein is CASSPKTSGLSYEQYF. The full variable domain, completed using reference TRBV5-1 and TRBJ2-7, is KAGVTQTPRYLIKTRGQQVTLSCSPISGHRSVSWYQQTPGQGLQFLFEYFSETQRNKGNFPGRFSGRQFSNSRSEMNVSTLELGDSALYLCASSPKTSGLSYEQYFGPGTRLTVT.

This rearrangement joins TRBV7-6 to TRBJ2-7; TRBD1 matches at 8 bases. J lost 7 bases, V lost 5 bases, and 10 bases had no gene match. CDR3 length: 14 amino acids. Germline CDR1 reads SGHVS; CDR2 reads FNYEAQ. The CDR3 sequence: CASSETGVSVEQYF. The DNA for the CDR3 is TGTGCCAGCAGCGAGACAGGGGTCTCGGTGGAGCAGTACTTC.

The gene calls are TRBV6-5 and TRBJ1-1; D unresolved. Trimming took off 4 bases at V and 0 bases at J, with 6 bases between the two ends. The CDR3 loop spans 13 amino acids. Germline CDR1 MNHEY, CDR2 SVGAGI. The CDR3, as DNA: TGTGCCAGCAGTTGGGCTATGAACACTGAAGCTTTCTTT. Amino acids: CASSWAMNTEAFF.

This sequence joins TRBV4-1 and TRBJ2-6; tentatively, D is TRBD1 (6 bases). The CDR3 length is 17 residues. The V end was cut by 1 base, the J end by 1 base, with 11 bases between. Germline values: CDR1 MGHRA, CDR2 YSYEKL. The CDR3, as DNA: TGCGCCAGCAGCCAAGGCCGACAGGCATCTGGGGCCAACGTCCTGACTTTC. Translating it yields CASSQGRQASGANVLTF.

This chain links TRBV6-5 with TRBJ1-5, with D unresolved. Deletions cut 6 bases from V and 0 bases from J, with 12 bases between. The germline V gene encodes CDR1 MNHEY and CDR2 SVGAGI. The CDR3 covers 15 residues. CDR3 residues: CASSFAGNSNQPQHF. Here the CDR3 DNA reads TGTGCCAGCAGCTTTGCAGGAAATAGCAATCAGCCCCAGCATTTT.

V is TRBV11-1 and J is TRBJ2-2; 9 bases agree with TRBD2. Germline-derived CDR1 and CDR2 are SGHAT and FQDESV (reference sequence). Unmatched junction bases numbered 6, after V lost 3 bases and J lost 4 bases. The CDR3 covers 16 residues. Written as DNA, the CDR3 is TGTGCCAGCAGCTTCTGGCGGGAGGGCGGCACCGGGGAGCTGTTTTTT. Translation gives CASSFWREGGTGELFF.

The genes are TRBV2 and TRBJ2-7; no definite D call. V was clipped by 4 bases and J by 7 bases, with 8 bases between them. Germline assignment: CDR1 SNHLY and CDR2 FYNNEI. This CDR3 has 11 residues. The CDR3 DNA follows: TGTGCCAGCAGTGGAGTGAGGGAGCAGTACTTC. Protein: CASSGVREQYF.

The chain recombines TRBV15 with TRBJ2-3, with 9 nucleotides matching TRBD2. Germline loops: CDR1 LNHNV, CDR2 YYDKDF (reference sequence). Trimming removed 0 bases from V and 0 bases from J; junction bases left unmatched: 10. The CDR3 loop spans 19 amino acids. CDR3 protein: CATSRDARLADLSTDTQYF. DNA for the CDR3: TGTGCCACCAGCAGAGATGCCCGACTAGCGGACCTTAGCACAGATACGCAGTATTTT.

V and J are TRBV25-1 and TRBJ2-5; no firm D call. With 2 bases removed from V and 8 bases from J, the gap between germline ends came to 15 bases. The CDR3 contains 14 residues. CDR1 MGHDK and CDR2 SYGVNS come from the germline V gene. CDR3 in amino acids: CASSEKAELKTQYF. In nucleotides, the CDR3 is TGTGCCAGCAGTGAAAAGGCAGAGCTGAAAACCCAGTACTTC.

V is TRBV19 and J is TRBJ1-5, with TRBD1 as a possible D gene (5 bases). The V gene's germline CDR1 is LNHDA and CDR2 SQIVND (reference sequence). The CDR3 is made up of 14 amino acids. The V end lost 5 bases, the J end lost 5 bases, and 13 bases lay between the germline ends. CDR3 coding DNA: TGTGCCAGTAGTGGGGGACGAGGATATCAGCCCCAGCATTTT. Translation gives CASSGGRGYQPQHF. The complete variable domain, with remaining parts taken from reference TRBV19 and TRBJ1-5, reads DGGITQSPKYLFRKEGQNVTLSCEQNLNHDAMYWYRQDPGQGLRLIYYSQIVNDFQKGDIAEGYSVSREKKESFPLTVTSAQKNPTAFYLCASSGGRGYQPQHFGDGTRLSIL.

The V and J genes are TRBV7-2 and TRBJ2-7; no definite D call. The CDR3 loop spans 14 amino acids. With 1 base removed from V and 3 bases from J, the gap between germline ends came to 10 bases. Germline lookup yields CDR1 SGHTA and CDR2 FQGNSA. CDR3 in amino acids: CASSLEAADYEQYF. The CDR3 DNA follows: TGTGCCAGCAGCTTAGAGGCAGCCGACTACGAGCAGTACTTC.

This chain joins TRBV5-4 and TRBJ1-4, with D hard to call. This CDR3 has 12 amino acids. Trimming removed 7 bases from V and 5 bases from J, with 9 bases in between. Germline loops: CDR1 SGHNT, CDR2 YYREEE (reference sequence). The CDR3 DNA reads as TGTGCCAGCGGACTTCCGAATGAAAAACTGTTTTTT. It yields the protein CASGLPNEKLFF.

The chain carries TRBV5-4 and TRBJ2-7, with 7 bases fitting TRBD2. Germline values: CDR1 SGHNT, CDR2 YYREEE (reference sequence). The trim removed 0 bases at V and 3 bases at J, leaving 15 bases unmatched. CDR3 length: 18 amino acids. The CDR3 nucleotides read TGTGCCAGCAGCTTGGGGCACCAGAGCGGGGTTATAGGCTACGAGCAGTACTTC. It is translated as CASSLGHQSGVIGYEQYF. Full variable domain (missing parts from reference TRBV5-4 and TRBJ2-7): ETGVTQSPTHLIKTRGQQVTLRCSSQSGHNTVSWYQQALGQGPQFIFQYYREEENGRGNFPPRFSGLQFPNYSSELNVNALELDDSALYLCASSLGHQSGVIGYEQYFGPGTRLTVT.

This sequence joins TRBV7-8 and TRBJ2-2; TRBD2 is a possible D gene (7 bases). V lost 5 bases and J lost 9, with 22 bases in between. CDR3 length equals 16 residues. Germline V gene sequence: CDR1 SGHVS, CDR2 FQNEAQ. CDR3 sequence (DNA): TGTGCCAGCAGCCCCCCCACGGGGGGCCACGAATGGGAGCTGTTTTTT. It is translated as CASSPPTGGHEWELFF. The full variable domain, completed using reference TRBV7-8 and TRBJ2-2, is GAGVSQSPRYKVAKRGQDVALRCDPISGHVSLFWYQQALGQGPEFLTYFQNEAQLDKSGLPSDRFFAERPEGSVSTLKIQRTQQEDSAVYLCASSPPTGGHEWELFFGEGSRLTVL.